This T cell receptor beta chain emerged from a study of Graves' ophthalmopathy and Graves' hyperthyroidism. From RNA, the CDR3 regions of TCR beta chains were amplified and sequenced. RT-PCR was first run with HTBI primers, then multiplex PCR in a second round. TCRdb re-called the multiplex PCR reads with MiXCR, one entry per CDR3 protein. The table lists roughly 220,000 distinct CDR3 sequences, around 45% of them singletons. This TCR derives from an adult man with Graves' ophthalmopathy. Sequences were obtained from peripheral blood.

DNA of the CDR3: TGTGCCACCAGCGGGGGGGGGTTGGAGGTCGAGCAGTACTTC. Its translation: CATSGGGLEVEQYF. The rearrangement uses TRBV15 and TRBJ2-7; 7 nucleotides line up with TRBD2. CDR1 LNHNV and CDR2 YYDKDF come from the germline V gene (reference sequence). The CDR3 is made up of 14 amino acids. V lost 5 bases and J lost 6; bases outside the gene matches: 10.